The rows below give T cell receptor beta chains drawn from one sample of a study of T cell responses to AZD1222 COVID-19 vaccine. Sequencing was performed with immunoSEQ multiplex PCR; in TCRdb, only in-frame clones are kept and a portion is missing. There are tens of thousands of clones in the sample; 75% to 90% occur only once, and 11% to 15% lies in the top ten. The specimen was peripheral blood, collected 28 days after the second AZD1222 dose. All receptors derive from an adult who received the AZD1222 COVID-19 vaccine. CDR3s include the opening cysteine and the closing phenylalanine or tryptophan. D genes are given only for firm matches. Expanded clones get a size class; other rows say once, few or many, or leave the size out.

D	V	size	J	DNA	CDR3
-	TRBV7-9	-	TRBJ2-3	TGTGCCAGCAGCCACCGGGTGGGGGGCTACACAGATACGCAGTATTTT	CASSHRVGGYTDTQYF
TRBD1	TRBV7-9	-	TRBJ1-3	TGTGCCAGCAGCCGGGGGACAGGGCCTTATCTCCGCTCTGGAAACACCATATATTTT	CASSRGTGPYLRSGNTIYF
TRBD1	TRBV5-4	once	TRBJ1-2	TGTGCCAGCAGAGACAGGGGCCAGGGCTATGGCTACACCTTC	CASRDRGQGYGYTF
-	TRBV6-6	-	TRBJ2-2	TGTGCCAGCTACCCCCGGGGGGCGGCTGACACCGGGGAGCTGTTTTTT	CASYPRGAADTGELFF
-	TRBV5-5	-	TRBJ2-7	TGTGCCAGCAGCCTGGGGGGCAGCTCCTACGAGCAGTACTTC	CASSLGGSSYEQYF
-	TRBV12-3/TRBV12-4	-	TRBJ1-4	TGTGCCAGCAGTCCAGGATTCGGAGGAAAACTGTTTTTT	CASSPGFGGKLFF
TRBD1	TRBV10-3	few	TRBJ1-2	TGTGCCATCAGTGAGACTAGGACAGGGAAAAAGAACTATGGCTACACCTTC	CAISETRTGKKNYGYTF
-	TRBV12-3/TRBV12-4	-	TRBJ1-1	TGTGCCAGCAGCACATGGAACACTGAAGCTTTCTTT	CASSTWNTEAFF
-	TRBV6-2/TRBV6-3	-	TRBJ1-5	TGTGCCAGCAGTTACGAGGTGGAGGGCAATCAGCCCCAGCATTTT	CASSYEVEGNQPQHF
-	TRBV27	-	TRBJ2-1	TGTGCCAGCAGTTTAGCGAGGGGTTCCTTGTTCTTC	CASSLARGSLFF
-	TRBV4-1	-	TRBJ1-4	TGCGCCAGCAGCCGGGGTCAGTTCTTAACTAATGAAAAACTGTTTTTT	CASSRGQFLTNEKLFF
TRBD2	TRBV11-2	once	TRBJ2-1	TGTGCCAGCAGCTACCTTCTAGCGGGGGGGCTCGATGAGCAGTTCTTC	CASSYLLAGGLDEQFF
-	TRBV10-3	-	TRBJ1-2	TGTGCCATCAGTGAGTCGTCCGTCTATGGCTACACCTTC	CAISESSVYGYTF
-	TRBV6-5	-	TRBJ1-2	TGTGCCAGCAGTTCCCAACCGCCAGGGAGTAACTATGGCTACACCTTC	CASSSQPPGSNYGYTF
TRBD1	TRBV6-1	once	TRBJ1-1	TGTGCCAGCAGTGGGGACAGAGACACTGAAGCTTTCTTT	CASSGDRDTEAFF
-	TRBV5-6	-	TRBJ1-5	TGTGCCAGCAGCTCCGGACAGATCCGAGGTCAGCCCCAGCATTTT	CASSSGQIRGQPQHF
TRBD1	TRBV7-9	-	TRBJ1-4	TGTGCCAGCAGCACCCGTAGGGGGCAAGTTCATGAAAAACTGTTTTTT	CASSTRRGQVHEKLFF
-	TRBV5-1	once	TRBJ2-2	TGCGCCAGCAGCTTGGGCTATCCGGGAAACACCGGGGAGCTGTTTTTT	CASSLGYPGNTGELFF
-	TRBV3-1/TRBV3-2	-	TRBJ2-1	TGTGCCAGCAGCTTCCGGAATGAGCAGTTCTTC	CASSFRNEQFF
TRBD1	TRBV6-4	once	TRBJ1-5	TGTGCCAGCAGCCAGGGGGCCGGTCAGCCCCAGCATTTT	CASSQGAGQPQHF
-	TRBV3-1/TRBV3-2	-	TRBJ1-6	TGTGCCAGCAGCCAATCTCGGTTTTCACCCCTCCACTTT	CASSQSRFSPLHF
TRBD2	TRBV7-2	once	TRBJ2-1	TGTGCCAGCATCCCTAGCGGGGGGGCCCTCAATGAGCAGTTCTTC	CASIPSGGALNEQFF
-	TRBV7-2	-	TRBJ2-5	TGTGCCAGCAGCTCGTCCCCCGCGGAAGAGACCCAGTACTTC	CASSSSPAEETQYF
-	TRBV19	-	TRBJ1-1	TGTGCCAGTACAGGGGTGAACACTGAAGCTTTCTTT	CASTGVNTEAFF
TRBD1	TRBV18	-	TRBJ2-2	TGTGCCAGCTCACCGGGACAGATTACTACCGGGGAGCTGTTTTTT	CASSPGQITTGELFF
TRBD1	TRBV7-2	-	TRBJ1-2	TGTGCCAGCAGCTTAGGGACAGGCCCCCGTGGCTACACCTTC	CASSLGTGPRGYTF
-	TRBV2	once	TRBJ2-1	TGTGCCAGCAGTGAGTTCACAGGGTTCGACAATGAGCAGTTCTTC	CASSEFTGFDNEQFF
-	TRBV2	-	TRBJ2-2	TGTGCCAGCAGCGTGGACACCGGGGAGCTGTTTTTT	CASSVDTGELFF
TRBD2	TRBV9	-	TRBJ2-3	TGTGCCAGCAGCGCTAGCGGGGGGAGACCTTCCACAGATACGCAGTATTTT	CASSASGGRPSTDTQYF
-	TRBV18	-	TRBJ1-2	TGTGCCAGCTCACCACCGAAAGGAAATATAGAAATTTTCTATGGCTACACCTTC	CASSPPKGNIEIFYGYTF
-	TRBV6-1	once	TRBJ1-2	TGTGCCAGCAGTGAGCAGGCGGAACTCTATGGCTACACCTTC	CASSEQAELYGYTF
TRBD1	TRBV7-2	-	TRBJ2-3	TGTGCCAGCAGCGATAGACAGGGGGGCACAGATACGCAGTATTTT	CASSDRQGGTDTQYF
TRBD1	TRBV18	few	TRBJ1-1	TGTGCCAGCTCATTAACAGGGGGTGACACTGAAGCTTTCTTT	CASSLTGGDTEAFF
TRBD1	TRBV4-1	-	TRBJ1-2	TGCGCCAGCAGCCAAGGGACAGGGGACCATGGCTACACCTTC	CASSQGTGDHGYTF
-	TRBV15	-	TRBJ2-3	TGTGCCACCAGCAGAGACAGTACAGATACGCAGTATTTT	CATSRDSTDTQYF
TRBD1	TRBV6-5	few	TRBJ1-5	TGTGCCAGCAGACCCGACAGGGGGCGCGATCAGCCCCAGCATTTT	CASRPDRGRDQPQHF
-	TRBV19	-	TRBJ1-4	TGTGCCAGTAGGGCGCAGGTTAATGAAAAACTGTTTTTT	CASRAQVNEKLFF